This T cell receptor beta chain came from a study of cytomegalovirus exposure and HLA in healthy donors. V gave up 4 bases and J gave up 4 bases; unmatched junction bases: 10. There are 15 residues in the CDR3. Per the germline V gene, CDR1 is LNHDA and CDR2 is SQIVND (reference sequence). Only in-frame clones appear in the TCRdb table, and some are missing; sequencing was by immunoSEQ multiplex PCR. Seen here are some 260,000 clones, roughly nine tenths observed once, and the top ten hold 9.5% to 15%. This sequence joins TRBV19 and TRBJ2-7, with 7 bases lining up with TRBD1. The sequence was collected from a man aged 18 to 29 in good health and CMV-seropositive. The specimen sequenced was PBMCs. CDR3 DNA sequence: TGTGCCAGTAGTACCATGTACAGGGGATCTTACGAGCAGTACTTC. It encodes CASSTMYRGSYEQYF.